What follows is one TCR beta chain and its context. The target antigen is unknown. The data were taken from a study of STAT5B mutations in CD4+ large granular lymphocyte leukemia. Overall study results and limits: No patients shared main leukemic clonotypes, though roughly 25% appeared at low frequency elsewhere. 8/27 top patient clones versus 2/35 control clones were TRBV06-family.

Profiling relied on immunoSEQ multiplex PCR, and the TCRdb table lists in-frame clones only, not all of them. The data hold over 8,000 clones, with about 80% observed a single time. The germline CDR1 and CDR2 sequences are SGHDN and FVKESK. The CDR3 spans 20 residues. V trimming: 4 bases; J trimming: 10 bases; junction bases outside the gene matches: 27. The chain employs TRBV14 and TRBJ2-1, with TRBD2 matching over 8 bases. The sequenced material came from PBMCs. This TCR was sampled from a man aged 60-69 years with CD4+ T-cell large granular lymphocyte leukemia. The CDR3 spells CASSPWTSPTGLVPPREQFF. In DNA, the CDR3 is TGTGCCAGCAGCCCTTGGACTAGCCCTACCGGCCTCGTCCCCCCAAGGGAGCAGTTCTTC.